This T cell receptor beta chain was recorded in a study of CD8+CD57+ T cells in acquired aplastic anemia. Overall study context: Sorted CD4+ plus CD8+ cells gave DNA averaging about 3.2 ug. Study-level results: For CD8+ Simpson's diversity, patients and controls showed no significant difference.

CDR3 length equals 15 residues. The ends were cut back, 0 bases at V and 4 bases at J, with 13 bases in the middle. Germline-derived CDR1 and CDR2 are SGDLS and YYNGEE. Template material for TCR beta VDJ and CDR3 profiling consisted of genomic DNA. Using its own MiXCR run on the reads, TCRdb lists one record per CDR3 protein. The sample has around 200,000 distinct CDR3 sequences; over 40% are singletons. CD8+CD57+ cell expansion had been shown by flow cytometry in patients chosen for sequencing. Points on this clonotype: Its target is not known.

The J gene is TRBJ1-2, the V gene TRBV9, with TRBD1 as a possible D gene (6 bases). The TCR sequence derives from a human donor with aplastic anemia. Sequencing input: sorted CD4+, CD8+, or CD8+CD57+ T cells (not recorded which) from PBMCs. CDR3 sequence: CASSVGAGVGYGYTF. CDR3 in DNA: TGTGCCAGCAGCGTAGGGGCAGGGGTGGGCTATGGCTACACCTTC.